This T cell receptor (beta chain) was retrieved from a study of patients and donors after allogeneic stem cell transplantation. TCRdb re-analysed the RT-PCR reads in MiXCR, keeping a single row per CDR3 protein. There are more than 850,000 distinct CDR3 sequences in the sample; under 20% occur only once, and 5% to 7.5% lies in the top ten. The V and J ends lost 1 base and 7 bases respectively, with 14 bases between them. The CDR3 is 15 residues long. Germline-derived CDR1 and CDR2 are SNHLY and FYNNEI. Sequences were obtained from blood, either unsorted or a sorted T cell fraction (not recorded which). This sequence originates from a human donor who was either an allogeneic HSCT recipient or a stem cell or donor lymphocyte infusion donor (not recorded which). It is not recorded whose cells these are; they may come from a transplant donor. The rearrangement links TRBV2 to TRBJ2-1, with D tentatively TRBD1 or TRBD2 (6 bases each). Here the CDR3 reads CASSEGRGRLNEQFF. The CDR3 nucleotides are TGTGCCAGCAGTGAAGGACGGGGGCGCTTAAATGAGCAGTTCTTC.